This is a list of T cell receptor beta chains from one sample in a study of T cells expressing NK-cell markers. No DNA is given; TCRdb re-called the 5' RACE reads and lists each CDR3 protein once. This sample contains 350,000 to 400,000 distinct CDR3 sequences. Sequences were obtained from blood T cells: a sorted CD56 or NKG2C T cell subset, CD4+ or CD8+ T cells, or bulk PBMC T cells (not recorded which). These TCRs come from a woman aged 50 to 65 in good health. Both conserved end residues are part of each CDR3. The order of the fields is V gene, J gene, CDR3 protein.

TRBV5-6	TRBJ2-2	CASSLSTVAGELFF
TRBV29-1	TRBJ2-1	CSVEGRHNEQFF
TRBV10-1	TRBJ2-5	CASSESRETSDTQYQETQYF
TRBV24-1	TRBJ2-2	CATAWVGELFF
TRBV20-1	TRBJ1-5	CSARVTDGGGPQHF
TRBV24-1	TRBJ2-3	CATSTGTGAATQYF
TRBV12-3/TRBV12-4	TRBJ2-7	CASRSVGGIATYEQYF
TRBV11-1	TRBJ2-7	CASSEGVYEQYF
TRBV10-2	TRBJ2-1	CASSDSGRLDEQFF
TRBV20-1	TRBJ2-2	CSAPRPGTLSTGELFF
TRBV29-1	TRBJ2-2	CSVGVLAGANGELFF
TRBV9	TRBJ2-2	CASSVEQVANTGELFF
TRBV6-5	TRBJ2-3	CASSSPSGSITDTQYF
TRBV12-3/TRBV12-4	TRBJ1-2	CASSFGQTGYTF
TRBV20-1	TRBJ2-3	CSSRTNRTDTQYF
TRBV20-1	TRBJ1-4	CSASARGMGSEKLFF
TRBV7-9	TRBJ2-4	CASSLIGGIAKNIQYF
TRBV10-1	TRBJ2-5	CASSEPGTEFLETQYF
TRBV5-1	TRBJ2-2	CASSFSVGSTGELFF
TRBV20-1	TRBJ2-1	CSARDQAGFNEQFF
TRBV24-1	TRBJ2-7	CATSDAGTSYEQYF
TRBV12-3/TRBV12-4	TRBJ2-5	CASSGLLGLATETQYF
TRBV27	TRBJ1-2	CATYGGQIYGYTF
TRBV5-6	TRBJ1-6	CASSWMDRPNSPLHF
TRBV27	TRBJ2-1	CASTSTGTTYNEQFF
TRBV24-1	TRBJ2-1	CATSDRTSALFNEQFF
TRBV10-3	TRBJ2-5	CAISDLQGSQYF
TRBV11-2	TRBJ2-3	CASSRTSVAGLLFTDTQYF
TRBV19	TRBJ1-2	CASSKLDVNYGYTF
TRBV24-1	TRBJ2-1	CATSAVAVPLSEFF
TRBV6-1	TRBJ2-3	CASSESSWGLARTDTQYF
TRBV6-5	TRBJ2-5	CASSYSIPGTQQETQYF
TRBV15	TRBJ1-2	CATSSDGTGGYTF
TRBV12-3/TRBV12-4	TRBJ1-3	CASPQSGGDTIYF
TRBV10-3	TRBJ1-5	CAISPQSNQPQHF
TRBV4-2	TRBJ2-1	CASSQPKGWNEQFF
TRBV10-3	TRBJ2-6	CAISESIAGPLGANVLTF
TRBV7-9	TRBJ2-2	CASSFSNQGTGELFF
TRBV14	TRBJ1-2	CASNPGLNYGYTF
TRBV6-5	TRBJ1-4	CASTLLAGGSGLLFF
TRBV11-2	TRBJ1-2	CASSAGVGYTF